The T cell receptor (beta chain) described here comes from a study of Graves' ophthalmopathy and Graves' hyperthyroidism. For the study at large: Blood was drawn at initial diagnosis, before any treatment.

Amplification of TCR beta CDR3 regions used RNA transcripts. A first-round RT-PCR used HTBI primers, followed by a second-round multiplex PCR. TCRdb redid the calling of the multiplex PCR reads with MiXCR, one entry per CDR3 protein. The sample includes 300,000 to 400,000 distinct CDR3 sequences, 15% to 20% of them seen just once. Study-level findings and limits: Forecasting of ophthalmopathy progression by the model achieved almost 71% sensitivity and 72.22% specificity.

Germline V gene data show CDR1 as SGHTA and CDR2 as FQGNSA. J was trimmed by 6 bases and V by 3 bases; bases with no gene match: 8. The CDR3 covers 15 residues. Hyperthyroidism is called stable when no ophthalmopathy develops within 18 months of follow-up. This clonotype was counted many times. Antigen unknown. This rearrangement joins TRBV7-2 to TRBJ2-4; 7 bases are shared with TRBD1. This TCR derives from an adult woman with stable Graves' hyperthyroidism. Source material: peripheral blood. This CDR3 is CASSFPGAGGNIQYF. The CDR3 DNA reads TGTGCCAGCAGCTTCCCAGGGGCAGGGGGAAACATTCAGTACTTC.